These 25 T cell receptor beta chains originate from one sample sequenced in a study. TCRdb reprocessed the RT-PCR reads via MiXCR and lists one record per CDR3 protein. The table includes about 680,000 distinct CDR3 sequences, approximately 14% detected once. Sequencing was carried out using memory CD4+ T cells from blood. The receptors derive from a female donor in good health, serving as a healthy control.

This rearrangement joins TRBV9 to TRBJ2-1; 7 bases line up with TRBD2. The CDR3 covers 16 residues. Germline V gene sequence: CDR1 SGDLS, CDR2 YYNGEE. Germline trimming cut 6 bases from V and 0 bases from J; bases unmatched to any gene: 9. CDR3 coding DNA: TGTGCCAGCATCAGTCTCGGCGGGAGCTCCTACAATGAGCAGTTCTTC. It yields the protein CASISLGGSSYNEQFF.

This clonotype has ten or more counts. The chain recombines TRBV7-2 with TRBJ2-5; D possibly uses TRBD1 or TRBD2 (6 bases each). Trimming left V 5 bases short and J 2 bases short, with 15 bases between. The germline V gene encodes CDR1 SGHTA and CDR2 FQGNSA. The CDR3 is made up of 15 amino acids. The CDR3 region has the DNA TGTGCCAGCAGCATAAACGGGGGCGGTCAAGAGACCCAGTACTTC. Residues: CASSINGGGQETQYF.

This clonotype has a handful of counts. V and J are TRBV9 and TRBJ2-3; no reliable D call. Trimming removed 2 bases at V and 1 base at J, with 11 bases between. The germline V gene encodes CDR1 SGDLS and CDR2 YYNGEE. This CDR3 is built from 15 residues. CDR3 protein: CASSVQVEGTDTQYF. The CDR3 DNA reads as TGTGCCAGCAGCGTCCAAGTGGAAGGCACAGATACGCAGTATTTT.

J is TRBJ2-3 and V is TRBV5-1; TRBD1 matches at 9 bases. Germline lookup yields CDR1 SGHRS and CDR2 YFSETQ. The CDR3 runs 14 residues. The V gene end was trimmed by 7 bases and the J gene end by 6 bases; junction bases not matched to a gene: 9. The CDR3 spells CASAQGAPGDTQYF. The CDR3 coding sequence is TGCGCCAGCGCACAGGGGGCCCCAGGCGATACGCAGTATTTT.

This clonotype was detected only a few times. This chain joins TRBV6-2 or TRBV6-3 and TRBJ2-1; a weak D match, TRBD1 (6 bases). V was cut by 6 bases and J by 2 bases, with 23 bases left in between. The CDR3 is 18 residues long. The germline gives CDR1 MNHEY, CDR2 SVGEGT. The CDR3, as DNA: TGTGCCAGCAGGCGCCCAGATGGGGGCGAGTTTGCCTACAATGAGCAGTTCTTC. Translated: CASRRPDGGEFAYNEQFF.

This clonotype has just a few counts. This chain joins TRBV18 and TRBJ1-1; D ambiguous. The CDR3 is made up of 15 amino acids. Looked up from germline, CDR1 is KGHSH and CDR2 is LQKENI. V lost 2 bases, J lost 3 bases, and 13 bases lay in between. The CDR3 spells CASSPVPGAYTEAFF. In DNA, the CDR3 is TGTGCCAGCTCACCAGTGCCGGGTGCGTACACTGAAGCTTTCTTT.

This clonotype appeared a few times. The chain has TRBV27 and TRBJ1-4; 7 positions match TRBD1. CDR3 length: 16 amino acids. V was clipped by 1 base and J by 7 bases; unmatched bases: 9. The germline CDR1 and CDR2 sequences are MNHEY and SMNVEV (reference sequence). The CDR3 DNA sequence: TGTGCCAGCAGTTTATTGTACACAGGGGAAGGTGAAAAACTGTTTTTT. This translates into CASSLLYTGEGEKLFF.

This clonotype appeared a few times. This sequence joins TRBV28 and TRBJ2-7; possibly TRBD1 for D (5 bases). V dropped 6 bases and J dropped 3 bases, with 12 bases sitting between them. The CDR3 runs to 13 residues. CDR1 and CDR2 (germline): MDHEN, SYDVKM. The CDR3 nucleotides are TGTGCCAGCAGAAGGGGAACCCTCTACGAGCAGTACTTC. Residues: CASRRGTLYEQYF.

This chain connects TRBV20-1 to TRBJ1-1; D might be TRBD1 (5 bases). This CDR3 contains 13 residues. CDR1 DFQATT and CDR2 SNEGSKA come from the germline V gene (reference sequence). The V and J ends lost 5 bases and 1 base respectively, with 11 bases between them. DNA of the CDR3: TGCAGTGCTCAGCTCGACAGGAACACTGAAGCTTTCTTT. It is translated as CSAQLDRNTEAFF.

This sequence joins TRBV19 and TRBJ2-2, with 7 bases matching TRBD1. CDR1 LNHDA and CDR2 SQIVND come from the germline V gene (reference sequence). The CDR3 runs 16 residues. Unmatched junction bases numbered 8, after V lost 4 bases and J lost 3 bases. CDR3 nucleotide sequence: TGTGCCAGTAGTACGACGACAGGGTATGACACCGGGGAGCTGTTTTTT. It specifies CASSTTTGYDTGELFF. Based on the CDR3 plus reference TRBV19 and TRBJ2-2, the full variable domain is DGGITQSPKYLFRKEGQNVTLSCEQNLNHDAMYWYRQDPGQGLRLIYYSQIVNDFQKGDIAEGYSVSREKKESFPLTVTSAQKNPTAFYLCASSTTTGYDTGELFFGEGSRLTVL.

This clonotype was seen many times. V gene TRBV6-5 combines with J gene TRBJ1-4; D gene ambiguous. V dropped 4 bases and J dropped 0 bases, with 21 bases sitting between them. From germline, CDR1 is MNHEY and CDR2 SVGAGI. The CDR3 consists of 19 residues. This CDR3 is CASSFSNFRRLTTNEKLFF. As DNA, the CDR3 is TGTGCCAGCAGTTTCTCGAACTTCAGGCGTCTGACAACTAATGAAAAACTGTTTTTT.

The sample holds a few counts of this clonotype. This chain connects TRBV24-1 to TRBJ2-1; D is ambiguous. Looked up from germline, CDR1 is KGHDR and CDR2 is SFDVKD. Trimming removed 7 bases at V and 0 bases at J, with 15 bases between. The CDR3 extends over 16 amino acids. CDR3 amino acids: CATSPASASSYNEQFF. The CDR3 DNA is TGTGCCACCAGCCCAGCGTCCGCGTCCTCCTACAATGAGCAGTTCTTC.

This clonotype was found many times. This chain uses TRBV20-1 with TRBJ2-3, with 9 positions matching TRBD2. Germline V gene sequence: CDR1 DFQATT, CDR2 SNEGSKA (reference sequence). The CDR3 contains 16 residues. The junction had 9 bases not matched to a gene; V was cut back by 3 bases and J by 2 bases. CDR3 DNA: TGCAGTGCTAGGATCTTTAGCGGGGGTCCCACAGATACGCAGTATTTT. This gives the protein CSARIFSGGPTDTQYF.

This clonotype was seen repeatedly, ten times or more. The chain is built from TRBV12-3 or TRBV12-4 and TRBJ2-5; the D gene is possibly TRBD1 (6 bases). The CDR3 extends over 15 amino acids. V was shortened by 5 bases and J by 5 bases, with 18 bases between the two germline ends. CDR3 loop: CASSLGQTEGETQYF. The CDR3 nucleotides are TGTGCCAGCAGTCTCGGACAGACCGAGGGTGAGACCCAGTACTTC.

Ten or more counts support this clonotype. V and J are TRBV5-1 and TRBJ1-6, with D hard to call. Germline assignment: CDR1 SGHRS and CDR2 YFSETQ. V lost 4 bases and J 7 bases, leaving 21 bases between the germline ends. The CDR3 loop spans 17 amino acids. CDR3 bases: TGCGCCAGCAGCCCTAACCCTTCACAAACAGAAAATTCACCCCTCCACTTT. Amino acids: CASSPNPSQTENSPLHF.

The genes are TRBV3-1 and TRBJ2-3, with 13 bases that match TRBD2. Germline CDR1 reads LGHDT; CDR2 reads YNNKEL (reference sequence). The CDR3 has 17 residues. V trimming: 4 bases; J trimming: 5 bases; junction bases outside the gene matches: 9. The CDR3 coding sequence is TGTGCCAGCAGCCCCTACCTTCGACTAGCGGGAGGAGATACGCAGTATTTT. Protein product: CASSPYLRLAGGDTQYF.

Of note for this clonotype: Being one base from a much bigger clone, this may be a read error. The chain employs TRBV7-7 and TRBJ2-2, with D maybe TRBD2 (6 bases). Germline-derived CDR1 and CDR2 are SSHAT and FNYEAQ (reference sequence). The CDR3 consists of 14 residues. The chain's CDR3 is CSSSLGGAPGELFF. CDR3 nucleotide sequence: TGTTCTAGCAGCTTAGGCGGGGCCCCCGGGGAGCTGTTTTTT. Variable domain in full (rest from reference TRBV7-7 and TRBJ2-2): GAGVSQSPRYKVTKRGQDVTLRCDPISSHATLYWYQQALGQGPEFLTYFNYEAQPDKSGLPSDRFSAERPEGSISTLTIQRTEQRDSAMYRCSSSLGGAPGELFFGEGSRLTVL.

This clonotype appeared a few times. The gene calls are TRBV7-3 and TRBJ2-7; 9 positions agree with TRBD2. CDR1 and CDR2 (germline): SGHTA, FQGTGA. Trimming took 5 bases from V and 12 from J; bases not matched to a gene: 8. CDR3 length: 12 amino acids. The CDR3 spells CASSTPGLALYF. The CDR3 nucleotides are TGTGCCAGCAGCACACCGGGACTAGCTCTGTACTTC. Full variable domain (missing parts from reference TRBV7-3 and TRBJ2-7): GAGVSQTPSNKVTEKGKYVELRCDPISGHTALYWYRQSLGQGPEFLIYFQGTGAADDSGLPNDRFFAVRPEGSVSTLKIQRTERGDSAVYLCASSTPGLALYFGPGTRLTVT.

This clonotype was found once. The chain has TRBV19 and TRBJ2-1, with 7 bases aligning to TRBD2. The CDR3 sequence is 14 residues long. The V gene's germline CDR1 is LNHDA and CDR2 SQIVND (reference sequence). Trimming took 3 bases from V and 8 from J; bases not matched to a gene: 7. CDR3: CASSIRREKHEQFF. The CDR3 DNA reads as TGTGCCAGTAGTATTCGGCGGGAGAAACATGAGCAGTTCTTC.

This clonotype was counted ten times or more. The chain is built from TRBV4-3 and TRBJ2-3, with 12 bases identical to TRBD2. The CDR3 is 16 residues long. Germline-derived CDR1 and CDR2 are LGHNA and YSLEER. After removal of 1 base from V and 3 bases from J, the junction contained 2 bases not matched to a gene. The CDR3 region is CASSQALAGGTDTQYF. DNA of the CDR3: TGCGCCAGCAGCCAAGCACTAGCGGGAGGAACAGATACGCAGTATTTT.

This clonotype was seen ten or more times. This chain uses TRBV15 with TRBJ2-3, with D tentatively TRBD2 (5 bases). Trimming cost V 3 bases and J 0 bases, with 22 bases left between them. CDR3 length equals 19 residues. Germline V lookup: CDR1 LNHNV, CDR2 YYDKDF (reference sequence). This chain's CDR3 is CATSRARSAGPSSTDTQYF. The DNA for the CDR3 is TGTGCCACCAGCAGGGCCCGAAGCGCAGGACCTAGCAGCACAGATACGCAGTATTTT.

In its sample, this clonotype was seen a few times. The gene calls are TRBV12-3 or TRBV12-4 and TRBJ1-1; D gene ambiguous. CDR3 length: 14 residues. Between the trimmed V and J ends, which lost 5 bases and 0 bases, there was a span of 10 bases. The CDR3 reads CASSPFELNTEAFF. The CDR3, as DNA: TGTGCCAGCAGTCCTTTCGAATTGAACACTGAAGCTTTCTTT.

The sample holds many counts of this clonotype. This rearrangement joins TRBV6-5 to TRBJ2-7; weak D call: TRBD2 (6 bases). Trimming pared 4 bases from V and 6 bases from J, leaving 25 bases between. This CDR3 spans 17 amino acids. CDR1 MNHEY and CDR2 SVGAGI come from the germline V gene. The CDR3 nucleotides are TGTGCCAGCAGTTTTAGTGGCAGGGACTTCCGCCCAGGCGAGCAGTACTTC. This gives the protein CASSFSGRDFRPGEQYF.

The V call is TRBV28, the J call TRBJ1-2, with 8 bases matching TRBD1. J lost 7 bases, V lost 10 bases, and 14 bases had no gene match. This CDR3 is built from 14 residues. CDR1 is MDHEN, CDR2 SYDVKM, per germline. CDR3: CATELPQGAGGYTF. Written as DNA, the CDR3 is TGTGCCACCGAACTCCCCCAGGGGGCGGGTGGCTACACCTTC.

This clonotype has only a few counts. CDR3 DNA sequence: TGTGCCAGTCAAGGCACAGATACGCAGTATTTT. Its translation: CASQGTDTQYF. The chain couples TRBV2 to TRBJ2-3; D gene unclear. This CDR3 has 11 residues. Trimming took off 9 bases at V and 1 base at J, with 5 bases between the two ends. Germline-derived CDR1 and CDR2 are SNHLY and FYNNEI.